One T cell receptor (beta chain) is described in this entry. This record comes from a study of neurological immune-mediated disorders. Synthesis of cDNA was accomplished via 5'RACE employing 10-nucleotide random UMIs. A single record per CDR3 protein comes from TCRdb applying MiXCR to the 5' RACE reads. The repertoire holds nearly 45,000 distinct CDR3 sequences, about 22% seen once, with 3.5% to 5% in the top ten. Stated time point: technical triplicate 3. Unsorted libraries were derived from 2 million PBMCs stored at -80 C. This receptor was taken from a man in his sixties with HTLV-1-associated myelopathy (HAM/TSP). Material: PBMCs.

The CDR3 loop is CASTDAGIPPLHF. CDR3 bases: TGTGCCAGCACCGACGCCGGCATTCCCCCCCTCCACTTT. The rearrangement joins TRBV6-1 to TRBJ1-6; D ambiguous. Germline V gene lookup returns CDR1 MNHNS and CDR2 SASEGT. The CDR3 runs to 13 residues. The V gene lost 7 bases and the J gene lost 13 bases, with 17 bases spanning the gap.